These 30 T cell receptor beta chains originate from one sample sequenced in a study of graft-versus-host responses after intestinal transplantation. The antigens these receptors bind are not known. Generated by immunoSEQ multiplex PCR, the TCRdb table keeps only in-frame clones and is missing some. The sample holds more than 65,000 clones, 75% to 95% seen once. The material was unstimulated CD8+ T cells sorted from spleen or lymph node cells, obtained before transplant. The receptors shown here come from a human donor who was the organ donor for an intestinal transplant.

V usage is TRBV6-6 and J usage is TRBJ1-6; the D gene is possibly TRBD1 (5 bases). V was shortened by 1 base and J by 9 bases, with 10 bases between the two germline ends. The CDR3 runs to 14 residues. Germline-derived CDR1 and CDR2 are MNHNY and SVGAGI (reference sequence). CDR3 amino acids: CASSYYGGGSPLHF. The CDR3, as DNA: TGTGCCAGCAGTTACTACGGGGGGGGTTCACCCCTCCACTTT.

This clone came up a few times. The CDR3: CASSYLTGEETQYF. CDR3 sequence (DNA): TGTGCCAGCAGTTACCTGACAGGGGAGGAGACCCAGTACTTC. The chain employs TRBV6-5 and TRBJ2-5, with 8 bases fitting TRBD1. Germline-derived CDR1 and CDR2 are MNHEY and SVGAGI. J gave up 5 bases and V 2 bases, and 4 bases lay outside the gene matches. CDR3 length: 14 residues.

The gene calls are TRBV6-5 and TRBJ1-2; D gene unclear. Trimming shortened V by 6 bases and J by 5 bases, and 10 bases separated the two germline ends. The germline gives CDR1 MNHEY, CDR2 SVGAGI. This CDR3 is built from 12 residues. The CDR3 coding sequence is TGTGCCAGCAGCCGCGATCTTTATGGCTACACCTTC. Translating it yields CASSRDLYGYTF.

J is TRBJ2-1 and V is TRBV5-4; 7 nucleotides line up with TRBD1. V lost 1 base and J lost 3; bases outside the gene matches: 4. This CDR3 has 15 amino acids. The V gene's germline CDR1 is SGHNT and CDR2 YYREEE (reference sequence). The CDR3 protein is CASSLRDRRYNEQFF. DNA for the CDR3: TGTGCCAGCAGCTTGAGGGACAGACGCTACAATGAGCAGTTCTTC.

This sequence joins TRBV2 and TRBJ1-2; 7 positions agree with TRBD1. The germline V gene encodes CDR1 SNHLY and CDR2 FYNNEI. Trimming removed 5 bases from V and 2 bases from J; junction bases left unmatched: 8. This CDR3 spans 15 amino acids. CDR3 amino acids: CASSSPSGQNYGYTF. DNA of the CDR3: TGTGCCAGCAGTTCCCCCTCGGGACAGAACTATGGCTACACCTTC.

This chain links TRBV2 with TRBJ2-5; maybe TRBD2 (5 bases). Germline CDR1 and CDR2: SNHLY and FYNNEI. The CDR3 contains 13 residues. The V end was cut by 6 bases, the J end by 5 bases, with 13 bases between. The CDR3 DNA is TGTGCCAGCAGGAGGGTGTTCGCGGAGACCCAGTACTTC. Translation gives CASRRVFAETQYF. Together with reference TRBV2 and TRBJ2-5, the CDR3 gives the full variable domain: EPEVTQTPSHQVTQMGQEVILRCVPISNHLYFYWYRQILGQKVEFLVSFYNNEISEKSEIFDDQFSVERPDGSNFTLKIRSTKLEDSAMYFCASRRVFAETQYFGPGTRLLVL.

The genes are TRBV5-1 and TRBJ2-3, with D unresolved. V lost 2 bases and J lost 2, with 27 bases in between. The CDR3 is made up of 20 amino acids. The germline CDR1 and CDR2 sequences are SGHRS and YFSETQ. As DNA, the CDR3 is TGCGCCAGCAGCTTCTACCCCCCACTCAGGCACCCTAATCTCACAGATACGCAGTATTTT. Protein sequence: CASSFYPPLRHPNLTDTQYF.

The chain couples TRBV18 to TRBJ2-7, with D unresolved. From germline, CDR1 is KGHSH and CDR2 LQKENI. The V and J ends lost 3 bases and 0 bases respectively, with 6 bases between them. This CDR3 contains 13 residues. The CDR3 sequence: CASSPSSSYEQYF. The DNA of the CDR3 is TGTGCCAGCTCACCTTCGAGCTCCTACGAGCAGTACTTC.

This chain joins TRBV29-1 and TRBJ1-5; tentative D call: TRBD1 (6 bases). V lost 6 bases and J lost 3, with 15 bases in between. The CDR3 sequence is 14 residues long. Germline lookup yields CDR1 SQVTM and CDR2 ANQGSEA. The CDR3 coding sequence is TGCAGCGTAATCTTAGGACAGATCAATCAGCCCCAGCATTTT. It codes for CSVILGQINQPQHF.

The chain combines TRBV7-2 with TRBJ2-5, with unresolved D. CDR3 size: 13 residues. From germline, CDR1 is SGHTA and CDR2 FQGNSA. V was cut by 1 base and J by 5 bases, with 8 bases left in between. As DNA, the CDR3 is TGTGCCAGCAGCTTAGTGATGGCCGAGACCCAGTACTTC. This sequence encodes CASSLVMAETQYF.

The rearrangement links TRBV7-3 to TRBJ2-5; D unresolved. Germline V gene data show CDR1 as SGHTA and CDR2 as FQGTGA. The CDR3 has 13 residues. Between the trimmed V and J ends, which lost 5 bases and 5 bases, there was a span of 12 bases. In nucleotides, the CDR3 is TGTGCCAGCAGCGATTGGGCCGGTGAGACCCAGTACTTC. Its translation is CASSDWAGETQYF.

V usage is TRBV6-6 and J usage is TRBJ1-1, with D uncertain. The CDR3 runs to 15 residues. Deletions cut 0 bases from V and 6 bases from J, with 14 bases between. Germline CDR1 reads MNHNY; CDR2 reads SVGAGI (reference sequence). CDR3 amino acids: CASSYSMTPEPEAFF. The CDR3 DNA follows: TGTGCCAGCAGTTACTCTATGACACCTGAGCCTGAAGCTTTCTTT.

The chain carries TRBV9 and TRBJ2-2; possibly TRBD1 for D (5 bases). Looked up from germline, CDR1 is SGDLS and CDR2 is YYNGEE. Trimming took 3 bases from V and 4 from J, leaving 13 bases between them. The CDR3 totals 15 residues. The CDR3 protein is CASSGKKQATGELFF. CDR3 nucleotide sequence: TGTGCCAGCAGCGGGAAGAAACAGGCCACCGGGGAGCTGTTTTTT. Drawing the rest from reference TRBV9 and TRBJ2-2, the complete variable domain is DSGVTQTPKHLITATGQRVTLRCSPRSGDLSVYWYQQSLDQGLQFLIQYYNGEERAKGNILERFSAQQFPDLHSELNLSSLELGDSALYFCASSGKKQATGELFFGEGSRLTVL.

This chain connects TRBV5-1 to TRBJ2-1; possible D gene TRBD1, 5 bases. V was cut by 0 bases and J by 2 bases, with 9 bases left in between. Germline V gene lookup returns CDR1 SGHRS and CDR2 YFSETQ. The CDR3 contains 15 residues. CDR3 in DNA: TGCGCCAGCAGCTTGGATCAGGGTACCTACAATGAGCAGTTCTTC. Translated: CASSLDQGTYNEQFF.

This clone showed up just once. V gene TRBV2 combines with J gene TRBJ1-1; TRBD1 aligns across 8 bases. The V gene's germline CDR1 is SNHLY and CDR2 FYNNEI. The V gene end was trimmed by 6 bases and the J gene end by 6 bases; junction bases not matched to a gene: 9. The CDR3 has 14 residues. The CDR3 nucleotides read TGTGCCAGCAGCCTGACAGGGGTGGGTCCTGAAGCTTTCTTT. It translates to CASSLTGVGPEAFF.

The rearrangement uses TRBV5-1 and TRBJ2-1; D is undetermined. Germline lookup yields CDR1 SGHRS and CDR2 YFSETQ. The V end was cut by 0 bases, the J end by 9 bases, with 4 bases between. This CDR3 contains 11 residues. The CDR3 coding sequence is TGCGCCAGCAGCTTGGTTCGTGAGCAGTTCTTC. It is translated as CASSLVREQFF.

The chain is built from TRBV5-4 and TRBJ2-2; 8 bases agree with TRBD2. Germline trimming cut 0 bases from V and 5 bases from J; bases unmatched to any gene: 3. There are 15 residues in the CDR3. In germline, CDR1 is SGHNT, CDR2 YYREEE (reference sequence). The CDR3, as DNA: TGTGCCAGCAGCTTGGGAGCGGGAGATACCGGGGAGCTGTTTTTT. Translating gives CASSLGAGDTGELFF.

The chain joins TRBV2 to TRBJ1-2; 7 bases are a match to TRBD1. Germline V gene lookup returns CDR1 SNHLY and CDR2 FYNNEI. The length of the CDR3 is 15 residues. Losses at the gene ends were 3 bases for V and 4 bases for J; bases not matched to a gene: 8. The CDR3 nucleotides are TGTGCCAGCAGTGACTGGGACAGCGGGTTCTATGGCTACACCTTC. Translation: CASSDWDSGFYGYTF.

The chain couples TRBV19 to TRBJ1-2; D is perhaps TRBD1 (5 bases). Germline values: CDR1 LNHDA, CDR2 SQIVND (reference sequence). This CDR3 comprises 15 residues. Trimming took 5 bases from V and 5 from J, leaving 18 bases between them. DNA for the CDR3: TGTGCCAGTAGTTCGACCGGGACCACCCTATATGGCTACACCTTC. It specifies CASSSTGTTLYGYTF. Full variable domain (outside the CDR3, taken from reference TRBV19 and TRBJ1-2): DGGITQSPKYLFRKEGQNVTLSCEQNLNHDAMYWYRQDPGQGLRLIYYSQIVNDFQKGDIAEGYSVSREKKESFPLTVTSAQKNPTAFYLCASSSTGTTLYGYTFGSGTRLTVV.

In DNA form, the CDR3 reads TGTGCCAGCAGCGTAAACGGAAACACCATATATTTT. The encoded protein is CASSVNGNTIYF. V is TRBV9 and J is TRBJ1-3, with D unresolved. The CDR3 totals 12 residues. CDR1 and CDR2 from the germline V gene are SGDLS and YYNGEE. V gave up 1 base and J gave up 4 bases, with 3 bases separating them.

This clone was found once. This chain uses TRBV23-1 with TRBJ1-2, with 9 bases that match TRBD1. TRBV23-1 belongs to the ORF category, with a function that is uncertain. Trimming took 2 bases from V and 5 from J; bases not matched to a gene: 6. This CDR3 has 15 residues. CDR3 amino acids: CASSQTGTGPYGYTF. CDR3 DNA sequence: TGCGCCAGCAGTCAAACTGGGACAGGGCCATATGGCTACACCTTC.

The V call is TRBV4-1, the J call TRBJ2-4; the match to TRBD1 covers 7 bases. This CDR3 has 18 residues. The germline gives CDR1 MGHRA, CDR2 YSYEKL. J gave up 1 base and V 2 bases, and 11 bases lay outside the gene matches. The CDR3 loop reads CASSQLTGEILAKNIQYF. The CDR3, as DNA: TGCGCCAGCAGCCAACTTACAGGGGAAATTTTGGCCAAAAACATTCAGTACTTC.

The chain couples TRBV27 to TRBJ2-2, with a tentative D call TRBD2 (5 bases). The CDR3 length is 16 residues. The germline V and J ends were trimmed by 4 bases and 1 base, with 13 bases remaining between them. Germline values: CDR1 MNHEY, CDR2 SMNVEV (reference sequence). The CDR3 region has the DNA TGTGCCAGCAGTTCCTCCAGAGGGCGGAACACCGGGGAGCTGTTTTTT. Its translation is CASSSSRGRNTGELFF.

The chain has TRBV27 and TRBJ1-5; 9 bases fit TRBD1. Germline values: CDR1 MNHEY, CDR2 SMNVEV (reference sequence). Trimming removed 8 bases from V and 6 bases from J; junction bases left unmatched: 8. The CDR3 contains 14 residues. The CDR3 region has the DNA TGTGCCAGCGCTGACACAGGGGGCGGTCAGCCCCAGCATTTT. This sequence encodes CASADTGGGQPQHF.

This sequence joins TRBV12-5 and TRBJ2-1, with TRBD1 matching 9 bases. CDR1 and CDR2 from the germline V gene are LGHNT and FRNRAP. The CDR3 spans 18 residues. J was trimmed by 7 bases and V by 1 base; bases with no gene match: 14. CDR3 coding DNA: TGTGCTAGTGGTTTGGAGCAGTTCGGACAGGGGACGTGGAATGAGCAGTTCTTC. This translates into CASGLEQFGQGTWNEQFF. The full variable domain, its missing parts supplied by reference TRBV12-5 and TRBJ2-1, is DARVTQTPRHKVTEMGQEVTMRCQPILGHNTVFWYRQTMMQGLELLAYFRNRAPLDDSGMPKDRFSAEMPDATLATLKIQPSEPRDSAVYFCASGLEQFGQGTWNEQFFGPGTRLTVL.

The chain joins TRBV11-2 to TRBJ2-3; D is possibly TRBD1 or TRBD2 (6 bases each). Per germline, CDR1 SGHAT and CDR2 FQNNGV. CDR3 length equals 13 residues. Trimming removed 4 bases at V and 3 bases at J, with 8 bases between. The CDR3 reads CASSWGATDTQYF. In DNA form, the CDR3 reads TGTGCCAGCAGCTGGGGGGCAACAGATACGCAGTATTTT.

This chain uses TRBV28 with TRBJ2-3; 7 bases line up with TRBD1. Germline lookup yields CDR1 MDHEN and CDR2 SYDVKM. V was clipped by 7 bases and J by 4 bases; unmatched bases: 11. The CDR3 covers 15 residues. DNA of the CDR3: TGTGCCAGCAATCAACAGGGGTGGGAAGCAGATACGCAGTATTTT. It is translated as CASNQQGWEADTQYF.

The CDR3 bases are TGCGCCAGCAGCCTGACTAGGTTCCAGCGGCAGTTCTTC. Protein: CASSLTRFQRQFF. This chain joins TRBV4-1 and TRBJ2-1; D might be TRBD2 (6 bases). CDR1 and CDR2 (germline): MGHRA, YSYEKL. The CDR3 has 13 residues. V shed 4 bases and J shed 12 bases, with 16 bases lying between them.

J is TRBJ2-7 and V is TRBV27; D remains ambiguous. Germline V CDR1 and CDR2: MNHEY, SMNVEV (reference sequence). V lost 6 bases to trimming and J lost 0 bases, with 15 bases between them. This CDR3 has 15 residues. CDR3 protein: CASSPRPGSSYEQYF. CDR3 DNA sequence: TGTGCCAGCAGCCCCCGGCCTGGAAGCTCCTACGAGCAGTACTTC.

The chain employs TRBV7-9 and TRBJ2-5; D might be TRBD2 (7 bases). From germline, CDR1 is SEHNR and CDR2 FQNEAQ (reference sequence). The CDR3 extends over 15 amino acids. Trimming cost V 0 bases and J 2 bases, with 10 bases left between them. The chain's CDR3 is CASSLAGGAQETQYF. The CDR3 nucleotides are TGTGCCAGCAGCTTAGCGGGGGGGGCACAAGAGACCCAGTACTTC.